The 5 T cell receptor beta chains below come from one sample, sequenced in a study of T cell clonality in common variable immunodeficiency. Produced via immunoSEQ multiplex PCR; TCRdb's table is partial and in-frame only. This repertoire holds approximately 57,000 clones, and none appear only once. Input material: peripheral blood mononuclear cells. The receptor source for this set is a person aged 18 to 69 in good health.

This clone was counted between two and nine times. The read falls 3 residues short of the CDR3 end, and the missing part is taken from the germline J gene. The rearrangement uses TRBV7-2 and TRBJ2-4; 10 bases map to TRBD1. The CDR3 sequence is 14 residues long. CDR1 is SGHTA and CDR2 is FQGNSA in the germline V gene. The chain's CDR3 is CASSPGQGIHGQYF. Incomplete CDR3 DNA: TGTGCCAGCAGCCCGGGACAGGGGATTCATGGT.

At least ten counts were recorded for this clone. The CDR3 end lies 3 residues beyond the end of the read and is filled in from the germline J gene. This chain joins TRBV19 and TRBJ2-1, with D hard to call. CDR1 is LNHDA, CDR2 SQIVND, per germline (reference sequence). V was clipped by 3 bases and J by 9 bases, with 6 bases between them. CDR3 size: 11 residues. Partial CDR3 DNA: TGTGCCAGTAGTATTAGTGGTGAG. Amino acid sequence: CASSISGE. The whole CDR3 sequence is CASSISGEQFF.

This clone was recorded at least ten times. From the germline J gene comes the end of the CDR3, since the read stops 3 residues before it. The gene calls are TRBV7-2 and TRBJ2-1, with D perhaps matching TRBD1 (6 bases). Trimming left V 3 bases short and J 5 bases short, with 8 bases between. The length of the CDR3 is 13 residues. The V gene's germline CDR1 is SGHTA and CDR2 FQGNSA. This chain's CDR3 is CASSLGANNEQFF. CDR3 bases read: TGTGCCAGCAGCTTGGGGGCTAACAATGAG.

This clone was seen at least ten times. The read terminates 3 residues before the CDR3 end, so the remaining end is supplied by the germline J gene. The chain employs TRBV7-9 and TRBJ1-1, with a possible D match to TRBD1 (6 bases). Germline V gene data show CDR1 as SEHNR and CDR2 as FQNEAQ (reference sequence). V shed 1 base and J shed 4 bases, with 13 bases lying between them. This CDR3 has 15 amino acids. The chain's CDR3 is CASSLGRGAVTEAFF. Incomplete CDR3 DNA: TGTGCCAGCAGCTTAGGGCGGGGGGCGGTCACTGAA.

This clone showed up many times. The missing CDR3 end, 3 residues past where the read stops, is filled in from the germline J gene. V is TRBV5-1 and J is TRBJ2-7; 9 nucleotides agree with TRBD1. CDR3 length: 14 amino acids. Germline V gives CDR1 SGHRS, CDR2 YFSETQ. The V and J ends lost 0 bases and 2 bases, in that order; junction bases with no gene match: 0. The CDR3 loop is CASSLGQGAYEQYF. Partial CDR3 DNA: TGCGCCAGCAGCTTGGGACAGGGGGCCTACGAG.